Presented here are 14 T cell receptor beta chains from one specimen sequenced in a study of cytomegalovirus exposure and HLA in healthy donors. The PCR made use of 60 Vbeta and 13 Jbeta primers. The assay was immunoSEQ multiplex PCR, and TCRdb's table has in-frame clones only and misses some. The table records roughly 120,000 clones, around 67% of them present only once. Sequencing input: PBMCs. These receptors all stem from a man aged 55 to 69 in good health and CMV-seropositive.

The chain carries TRBV5-6 and TRBJ2-3; 11 bases map to TRBD2. Germline V lookup: CDR1 SGHDT, CDR2 YYEEEE. Trimming cost V 1 base and J 6 bases; bases outside gene matches: 16. CDR3 length equals 19 residues. This chain's CDR3 is CASSLSRASGGYHGDTQYF. The CDR3, as DNA: TGTGCCAGCAGCTTGAGTAGGGCTAGCGGGGGGTACCATGGGGATACGCAGTATTTT.

About this clone: The DNA is omitted, as the CDR3 cannot be located on it reliably, and the CDR3 follows TCRdb's listing. J is TRBJ2-7 and V is TRBV28; the listed D gene, TRBD1, was not tested against the DNA. Germline loops: CDR1 MDHEN, CDR2 SYDVKM. The CDR3 is 14 residues long, ends included. The CDR3 loop is CASSSSTGTYEQYF.

The rearrangement joins TRBV2 to TRBJ1-4, with a tentative D call TRBD1 (5 bases). Germline V gene sequence: CDR1 SNHLY, CDR2 FYNNEI. Trimming removed 8 bases from V and 8 bases from J, with 15 bases in between. The CDR3 extends over 13 amino acids. The CDR3 sequence: CASLARVREKLFF. CDR3 bases: TGTGCCAGCTTGGCCAGGGTGAGGGAAAAACTGTTTTTT.

V usage is TRBV2 and J usage is TRBJ2-4; 10 bases align to TRBD2. The CDR3 sequence is 13 residues long. Trimming took 5 bases from V and 6 from J; bases not matched to a gene: 1. Germline loops: CDR1 SNHLY, CDR2 FYNNEI. The CDR3 region has the DNA TGTGCCAGCAGTACTAGCGGGGTAAACATTCAGTACTTC. This codes for CASSTSGVNIQYF.

This clone has only one observation. This chain links TRBV6-5 with TRBJ2-2; D is possibly TRBD1 (5 bases). Trimming removed 5 bases at V and 1 base at J, with 11 bases between. The CDR3 spans 15 residues. Germline V gene lookup returns CDR1 MNHEY and CDR2 SVGAGI. The CDR3 bases are TGTGCCAGCAGTCCGGACACCTGGAACACCGGGGAGCTGTTTTTT. This codes for CASSPDTWNTGELFF.

Only a few counts were recorded for this clone. The chain carries TRBV6-1 and TRBJ2-3; 11 bases align to TRBD1. Germline trimming cut 7 bases from V and 7 bases from J; bases unmatched to any gene: 7. The CDR3 extends over 14 amino acids. Germline values: CDR1 MNHNS, CDR2 SASEGT. CDR3 sequence reads: CASTLDRGPHTQYF. CDR3 DNA sequence: TGTGCCAGCACCCTGGACAGGGGGCCGCATACGCAGTATTTT.

This clone appeared a few times. The rearrangement links TRBV5-1 to TRBJ2-3, with a possible D match to TRBD1 (5 bases). V shed 0 bases and J shed 1 base, with 6 bases lying between them. This CDR3 comprises 14 residues. Germline V gene lookup returns CDR1 SGHRS and CDR2 YFSETQ. CDR3 DNA: TGCGCCAGCAGCTTGGCCAGGGGCACAGATACGCAGTATTTT. This sequence encodes CASSLARGTDTQYF.

V and J are TRBV9 and TRBJ2-3, with TRBD2 matching over 7 bases. The germline V gene encodes CDR1 SGDLS and CDR2 YYNGEE. Trimming cost V 2 bases and J 6 bases; bases outside gene matches: 9. The CDR3 has 15 residues. The CDR3 sequence is CASSVRDYPTDTQYF. The CDR3 DNA sequence: TGTGCCAGCAGCGTCCGGGACTACCCTACTGATACGCAGTATTTT.

This chain joins TRBV11-2 and TRBJ2-7, with TRBD2 matching over 7 bases. Germline CDR1 and CDR2: SGHAT and FQNNGV. The CDR3 has 17 residues. The V gene end was trimmed by 3 bases and the J gene end by 4 bases; junction bases not matched to a gene: 15. As DNA, the CDR3 is TGTGCCAGCAGCTTTCAGGACGCTGGGGTGGGGGGGTACGAGCAGTACTTC. This codes for CASSFQDAGVGGYEQYF. The entire variable domain, with the rest obtained from reference TRBV11-2 and TRBJ2-7, is as follows: EAGVAQSPRYKIIEKRQSVAFWCNPISGHATLYWYQQILGQGPKLLIQFQNNGVVDDSQLPKDRFSAERLKGVDSTLKIQPAKLEDSAVYLCASSFQDAGVGGYEQYFGPGTRLTVT.

The chain has TRBV5-5 and TRBJ1-6; D not resolved. The ends were cut back, 2 bases at V and 5 bases at J, with 14 bases in the middle. Germline-derived CDR1 and CDR2 are SGHKS and YYEKEE (reference sequence). The CDR3 has 16 amino acids. The CDR3 DNA reads TGTGCCAGCAGCTTATCTCGGGGAAACGATAATTCACCCCTCCACTTT. Its protein is CASSLSRGNDNSPLHF.

The chain uses TRBV7-6 and TRBJ2-7; D is uncertain. In germline, CDR1 is SGHVS, CDR2 FNYEAQ. The CDR3 is 13 amino acids. Trimming shortened V by 1 base and J by 4 bases, and 8 bases separated the two germline ends. CDR3 loop: CASSLDHRYEQYF. In nucleotides, the CDR3 is TGTGCCAGCAGCTTAGATCACCGGTACGAGCAGTACTTC.

The V call is TRBV5-1, the J call TRBJ1-4; 8 positions match TRBD1. The CDR3 totals 16 residues. Trimming cost V 4 bases and J 0 bases; bases outside gene matches: 5. CDR1 SGHRS and CDR2 YFSETQ come from the germline V gene. The CDR3 region is CASSLGQGSTNEKLFF. Here the CDR3 DNA reads TGCGCCAGCAGCCTCGGACAGGGATCAACTAATGAAAAACTGTTTTTT.

The rearrangement uses TRBV14 and TRBJ1-2; D might be TRBD1 (5 bases). Germline V lookup: CDR1 SGHDN, CDR2 FVKESK. V dropped 2 bases and J dropped 5 bases, with 15 bases sitting between them. There are 15 residues in the CDR3. CDR3 in DNA: TGTGCCAGCAGCCAACATCAGGGTGGACGTTATGGCTACACCTTC. It is translated as CASSQHQGGRYGYTF.

The J gene is TRBJ2-6, the V gene TRBV6-4; D gene uncertain. The V gene's germline CDR1 is MRHNA and CDR2 SNTAGT. Trimming cost V 6 bases and J 0 bases, with 6 bases left between them. The CDR3 covers 14 residues. CDR3 DNA: TGTGCCAGCAGCCTTAACTCTGGGGCCAACGTCCTGACTTTC. This sequence encodes CASSLNSGANVLTF.